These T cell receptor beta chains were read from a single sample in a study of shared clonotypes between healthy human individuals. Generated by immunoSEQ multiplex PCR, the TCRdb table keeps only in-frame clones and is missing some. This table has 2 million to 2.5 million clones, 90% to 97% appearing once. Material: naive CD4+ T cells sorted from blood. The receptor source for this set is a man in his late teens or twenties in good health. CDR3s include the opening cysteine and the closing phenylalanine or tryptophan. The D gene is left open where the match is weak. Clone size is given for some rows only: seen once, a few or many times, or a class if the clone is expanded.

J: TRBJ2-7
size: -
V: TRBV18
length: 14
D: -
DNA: TGTGCCAGCTCACCACCGGGTCAACCCTACGAGCAGTACTTC
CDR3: CASSPPGQPYEQYF

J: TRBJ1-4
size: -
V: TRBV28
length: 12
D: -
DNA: TGTGCTACCTCGGGAGGCGGTGAAAAACTGTTTTTT
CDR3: CATSGGGEKLFF

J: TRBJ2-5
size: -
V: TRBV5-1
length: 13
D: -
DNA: TGCGCCAGCCGGTGGTCGGGGCAAGAGACCCAGTACTTC
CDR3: CASRWSGQETQYF

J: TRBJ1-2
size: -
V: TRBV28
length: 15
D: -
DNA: TGTGCCAGCAGTCCTGGGACCCGGGGGGCGGAAGGCTACACCTTC
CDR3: CASSPGTRGAEGYTF

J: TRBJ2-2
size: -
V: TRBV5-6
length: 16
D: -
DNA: TGTGCCAGCAGCTTGGAGCCCCCAGGAAGAACCGGGGAGCTGTTTTTT
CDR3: CASSLEPPGRTGELFF

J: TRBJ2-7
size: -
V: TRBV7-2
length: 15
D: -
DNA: TGTGCCAGCAGCTTAAAAAGTCGGGGGGCTGGCGAGCAGTACTTC
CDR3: CASSLKSRGAGEQYF

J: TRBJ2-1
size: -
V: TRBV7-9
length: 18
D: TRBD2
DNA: TGTGCCAGCAGCTTAGATACCCAACTAGCGGGAGGATACAATGAGCAGTTCTTC
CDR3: CASSLDTQLAGGYNEQFF

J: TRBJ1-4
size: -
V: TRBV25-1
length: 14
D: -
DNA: TGTGCCAGCAGTGAAAATCGGGCTGGCGAAAAACTGTTTTTT
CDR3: CASSENRAGEKLFF

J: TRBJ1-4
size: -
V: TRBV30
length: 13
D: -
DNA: TGTGCCTGGACCCGGGATGTCAATGAAAAACTGTTTTTT
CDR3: CAWTRDVNEKLFF

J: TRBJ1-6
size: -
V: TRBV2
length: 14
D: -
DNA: TGTGCCATCCTCCGGGACGGCAATAATTCACCCCTCCACTTT
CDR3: CAILRDGNNSPLHF

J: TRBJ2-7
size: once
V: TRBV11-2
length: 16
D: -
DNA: TGTGCCAGCAGCTTGGGGACCATGAGTCCCCACTACGAGCAGTACTTC
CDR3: CASSLGTMSPHYEQYF

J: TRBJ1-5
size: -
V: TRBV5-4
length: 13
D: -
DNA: TGTGCCAGCAGCTTTGATTGGGATCAGCCCCAGCATTTT
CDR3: CASSFDWDQPQHF

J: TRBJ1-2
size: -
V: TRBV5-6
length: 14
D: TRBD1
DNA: TGTGCCAGCAGCAGACGACAGGGGTCGGCTGGCTACACCTTC
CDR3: CASSRRQGSAGYTF

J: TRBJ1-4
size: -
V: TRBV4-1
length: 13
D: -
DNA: TGCGCCAGCAGCCAAGTAACAGGTGAAAAACTGTTTTTT
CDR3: CASSQVTGEKLFF

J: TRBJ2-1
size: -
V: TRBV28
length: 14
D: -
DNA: TGTGCCAGCAGTTTATGGGCCGGTGAGGGTGAGCAGTTCTTC
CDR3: CASSLWAGEGEQFF

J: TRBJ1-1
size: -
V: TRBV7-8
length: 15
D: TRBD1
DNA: TGTGCCAGCAGCCCCCGGACAGGCTTTTTGGCTGAAGCTTTCTTT
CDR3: CASSPRTGFLAEAFF

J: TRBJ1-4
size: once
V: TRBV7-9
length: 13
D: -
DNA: TGTGCCAGCAGCCCCGACAGGATTGGAAAACTGTTTTTT
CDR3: CASSPDRIGKLFF